Below, 27 T cell receptor beta chains from the same sample are listed, as sequenced in a study of T-cell reconstitution after alpha-beta-depleted transplantation in children (dated by TCRdb to 2016 to 2017). Receptor libraries were prepared by PCR. This sample was sequenced with an Illumina HiSeq 2500. TCR libraries were prepared with molecular barcoding, using unique molecular identifiers to normalize TCRbeta repertoire quantification. Clones were called with MiXCR by TCRdb after fastp trimmed the public reads at Q25, and only in-frame beta chains were retained. Rows matching on CDR3 protein sequence are summarized as one entry with the most common DNA and genes. The sample records roughly 400,000 distinct CDR3 sequences, over 40% of which are singletons. The ten largest clonotypes hold 27% of the sample. According to the study, the label for this sample's treatment or condition signals: allogeneic hematopoietic cell transplantation with graft depleted of TCRalphabeta T cells and CD19 B cells.

Material: PBMCs, obtained before TCRalphabeta/CD19-depleted stem cell transplant. These TCRs come from a girl aged 2 to 10 with aplastic anemia, due to receive a stem cell transplant.

This sequence joins TRBV7-2 and TRBJ1-1, with a possible D match to TRBD1 (5 bases). The CDR3 loop spans 14 amino acids. In germline, CDR1 is SGHTA, CDR2 FQGNSA. Deletions cut 2 bases from V and 10 bases from J, with 17 bases between. The CDR3 sequence is CASSLRSVGRGAFF. In DNA, the CDR3 is TGTGCCAGCAGCTTAAGGTCGGTCGGGAGGGGAGCTTTCTTT.

With regard to this clonotype: The junction departs from germline at one end; a sequencing error may be responsible. The rearrangement uses TRBV4-1 and TRBJ2-7; possible D gene TRBD2, 7 bases. CDR1 is MGHRA, CDR2 YSYEKL, per germline. The CDR3 spans 16 residues. CDR3 sequence (DNA): TGCGCCAGCAGCCATGATTTGAGGGGGGGGCCCTACGAGCAGTATTTC. It codes for CASSHDLRGGPYEQYF.

This sequence joins TRBV10-3 and TRBJ2-5; 10 bases fit TRBD2. Trimming at V came to 4 bases and at J to 4 bases, leaving 15 bases not matched to a gene. Germline V gene lookup returns CDR1 ENHRY and CDR2 SYGVKD. The CDR3 sequence is 18 residues long. The chain's CDR3 is CAISGAPPLASGRETQYF. The CDR3 nucleotides read TGTGCCATCAGTGGGGCCCCACCGTTGGCTAGCGGGAGAGAGACCCAGTACTTC.

This clonotype was seen only a few times. The CDR3 coding sequence is TGTGCCAGCAGACAATCCCATCAGAACACTGAAGCTTTCTTT. Encoded protein: CASRQSHQNTEAFF. This chain joins TRBV27 and TRBJ1-1; D unclear. Per germline, CDR1 MNHEY and CDR2 SMNVEV (reference sequence). V shed 6 bases and J shed 1 base, with 12 bases lying between them. The CDR3 is 14 amino acids.

This clonotype was found many times. The chain has TRBV6-2 or TRBV6-3 and TRBJ2-6, with D possibly being TRBD1 or TRBD2 (6 bases each). The germline CDR1 and CDR2 sequences are MNHEY and SVGEGT. V gave up 2 bases and J gave up 0 bases, with 20 bases separating them. The CDR3 sequence is 20 residues long. The CDR3, as DNA: TGTGCCAGCAGTTACGGGGCAGGGGACTCTTCATACTCTGGGGCCAACGTCCTGACTTTC. This sequence encodes CASSYGAGDSSYSGANVLTF.

This chain uses TRBV6-5 with TRBJ1-1; 7 bases agree with TRBD1. V shed 4 bases, J shed 9 bases, and the junction held 2 bases outside the gene matches. CDR1 and CDR2 (germline): MNHEY, SVGAGI. This CDR3 spans 11 amino acids. The CDR3 DNA is TGTGCCAGCAGTTTGGACAGGCAAGCTTTCTTT. Encoded protein: CASSLDRQAFF.

The V gene is TRBV20-1, the J gene TRBJ2-7, with D perhaps matching TRBD1 (6 bases). The V end lost 3 bases, the J end lost 1 base, and 16 bases lay between the germline ends. Germline assignment: CDR1 DFQATT and CDR2 SNEGSKA (reference sequence). The CDR3 spans 15 residues. The CDR3 spells CSASPIQGLSYEQYF. The CDR3 coding sequence is TGCAGTGCTAGCCCCATACAGGGCTTATCCTACGAGCAGTACTTC.

This clonotype appeared many times. The chain is built from TRBV3-1 and TRBJ1-5; D perhaps matches TRBD1 (5 bases). V gave up 5 bases and J gave up 1 base, with 12 bases separating them. Germline values: CDR1 LGHDT, CDR2 YNNKEL (reference sequence). CDR3 size: 15 residues. The CDR3 region is CASSSGFESNQPQHF. The DNA of the CDR3 is TGTGCCAGCAGCTCAGGGTTTGAGAGCAATCAGCCCCAGCATTTT.

This clonotype was seen at least ten times. V usage is TRBV12-3 or TRBV12-4 and J usage is TRBJ2-1; 12 bases line up with TRBD2. J lost 9 bases, V lost 3 bases, and 6 bases had no gene match. This CDR3 has 15 amino acids. Here the CDR3 DNA reads TGTGCCAGCAGTTTTCTAGCGGGAGGGCCGGTTGAGCAGTTCTTC. Its protein is CASSFLAGGPVEQFF.

The gene calls are TRBV28 and TRBJ2-1; 8 bases align to TRBD1. This CDR3 spans 14 amino acids. V gave up 4 bases and J gave up 7 bases; unmatched junction bases: 6. Germline V CDR1 and CDR2: MDHEN, SYDVKM. CDR3 loop: CASSSSDRENEQFF. The CDR3 bases are TGTGCCAGCAGTTCATCGGACAGGGAGAATGAGCAGTTCTTC.

This clonotype was found a few times. In nucleotides, the CDR3 is TGCAGCGTGAGGTCGTACCACCACGAGCAGTACTTC. Translation: CSVRSYHHEQYF. The rearrangement joins TRBV29-1 to TRBJ2-7; D remains unclear. The ends were cut back, 6 bases at V and 5 bases at J, with 14 bases in the middle. CDR1 and CDR2 (germline): SQVTM, ANQGSEA. The CDR3 covers 12 residues.

This chain uses TRBV5-1 with TRBJ2-2, with D uncertain. V lost 1 base and J lost 8, with 12 bases in between. CDR3 length: 14 amino acids. CDR1 SGHRS and CDR2 YFSETQ come from the germline V gene. The DNA of the CDR3 is TGCGCCAGCAGCTTGAATGACGCAGCGGGGGAGCTGTTTTTT. Translating it yields CASSLNDAAGELFF.

This clonotype has a single count. The J gene is TRBJ2-7, the V gene TRBV20-1; D may correspond to TRBD1 or TRBD2 (5 bases each). The ends were cut back, 6 bases at V and 2 bases at J, with 17 bases in the middle. The CDR3 extends over 14 amino acids. Germline loops: CDR1 DFQATT, CDR2 SNEGSKA (reference sequence). CDR3 sequence: CSAPRWGSPYEQYF. The CDR3 region has the DNA TGCAGTGCCCCGCGTTGGGGGTCACCCTACGAGCAGTACTTC.

This CDR3 is CASSLELGRDYEQYF. CDR3 DNA sequence: TGTGCCAGCAGCTTAGAGTTGGGGCGGGACTACGAGCAGTACTTC. The rearrangement joins TRBV11-2 to TRBJ2-7, with D perhaps TRBD2 (6 bases). CDR3 length: 15 residues. The ends were cut back, 0 bases at V and 3 bases at J, with 12 bases in the middle. Germline V CDR1 and CDR2: SGHAT, FQNNGV.

This clonotype appeared once. The rearrangement uses TRBV9 and TRBJ2-1, with 8 bases identical to TRBD1. This CDR3 is built from 14 residues. The germline gives CDR1 SGDLS, CDR2 YYNGEE. Unmatched junction bases numbered 4, after V lost 0 bases and J lost 8 bases. The CDR3 loop reads CASSVGSGGHEQFF. The CDR3 DNA follows: TGTGCCAGCAGCGTAGGGTCAGGGGGCCATGAGCAGTTCTTC.

In this sample, this clonotype turned up a few times. This chain uses TRBV28 with TRBJ2-5, with D perhaps matching TRBD2 (5 bases). Trimming took off 5 bases at V and 6 bases at J, with 22 bases between the two ends. Germline V gene sequence: CDR1 MDHEN, CDR2 SYDVKM. The CDR3 runs to 16 residues. CDR3 sequence reads: CASSPTSGVSGQTQYF. CDR3 nucleotide sequence: TGTGCCAGCAGTCCTACGTCCGGGGTGTCCGGGCAGACCCAGTACTTC.

CDR3 amino acids: CASSLASGLGEKLFF. The CDR3 DNA reads as TGTGCCAGCAGCTTGGCCTCTGGCCTGGGGGAAAAACTGTTTTTT. V gene TRBV5-5 combines with J gene TRBJ1-4; D not certain. The CDR3 is 15 residues long. V dropped 0 bases and J dropped 8 bases, with 14 bases sitting between them. Germline assignment: CDR1 SGHKS and CDR2 YYEKEE (reference sequence).

This clonotype was recorded at least ten times. This chain links TRBV4-2 with TRBJ2-5, with TRBD2 identical over 8 bases. CDR3 size: 16 residues. The V gene end was trimmed by 1 base and the J gene end by 3 bases; junction bases not matched to a gene: 7. CDR1 LGHNA and CDR2 YNFKEQ come from the germline V gene. The CDR3 sequence is CASSQGQGAGEETQYF. The CDR3 nucleotides are TGTGCCAGCAGCCAAGGTCAAGGAGCGGGAGAAGAGACCCAGTACTTC.

This clonotype was counted a few times. One junction end disagrees with the germline gene, perhaps due to a read error. The chain joins TRBV20-1 to TRBJ2-2; 13 nucleotides agree with TRBD2. The length of the CDR3 is 17 residues. Germline values: CDR1 DFQATT, CDR2 SNEGSKA (reference sequence). CDR3 region: CCARELAGGPGSGELFF. The CDR3 DNA reads as TGCTGTGCTAGAGAACTAGCGGGAGGGCCAGGGAGCGGGGAGCTGTTTTTT.

This clonotype occurred once. The rearrangement links TRBV29-1 to TRBJ2-5; the D is unclear. The germline gives CDR1 SQVTM, CDR2 ANQGSEA. The length of the CDR3 is 11 residues. Trimming cost V 6 bases and J 4 bases, with 9 bases left between them. The CDR3 DNA is TGCAGCGTCCGGACCTTAGAGACCCAGTACTTC. Protein product: CSVRTLETQYF.

V and J are TRBV28 and TRBJ1-2, with TRBD1 matching over 7 bases. The V and J ends lost 4 bases and 4 bases, in that order; junction bases with no gene match: 9. This CDR3 is 15 amino acids long. Germline assignment: CDR1 MDHEN and CDR2 SYDVKM. In nucleotides, the CDR3 is TGTGCCAGCAGTTACCGGGACAGAGGATTCTATGGCTACACCTTC. Translation gives CASSYRDRGFYGYTF.

The rearrangement links TRBV7-6 to TRBJ2-1, with D perhaps given as TRBD1 or TRBD2 (6 bases each). CDR1 is SGHVS and CDR2 is FNYEAQ in the germline V gene. Trimming removed 5 bases at V and 3 bases at J, with 14 bases between. The CDR3 totals 15 residues. CDR3 in DNA: TGTGCCAGCAGCAGCAGGGGCGGGATCTACAATGAGCAGTTCTTC. Protein product: CASSSRGGIYNEQFF.

A single count supports this clonotype. V and J are TRBV6-1 and TRBJ2-7, with D maybe TRBD1 (6 bases). The CDR3 runs to 16 residues. Trimming stripped 0 bases from V and 3 bases from J, with 15 bases between. Germline CDR1 MNHNS, CDR2 SASEGT. This CDR3 reads CASSEAGAARGYEQYF. In DNA, the CDR3 is TGTGCCAGCAGTGAAGCTGGGGCGGCCAGGGGCTACGAGCAGTACTTC.

The genes are TRBV20-1 and TRBJ1-1, with 7 bases lining up with TRBD1. The ends lost 6 bases at V and 11 bases at J; junction bases unmatched: 15. Germline CDR1 DFQATT, CDR2 SNEGSKA (reference sequence). This CDR3 region has 13 residues. The CDR3 DNA follows: TGCAGTGCAGCCCCCGGGACAGCCACGGCGGCTTTCTTT. Translating it yields CSAAPGTATAAFF.

This clonotype has ten or more counts. V gene TRBV9 combines with J gene TRBJ2-3; 13 positions agree with TRBD2. J was trimmed by 2 bases and V by 4 bases; bases with no gene match: 7. This CDR3 is 17 amino acids long. Per the germline V gene, CDR1 is SGDLS and CDR2 is YYNGEE. The CDR3 protein is CASSLTGTSGVTDTQYF. CDR3 nucleotides: TGTGCCAGCAGCCTCACCGGGACTAGCGGGGTCACAGATACGCAGTATTTT.

This clonotype was observed many times. This chain uses TRBV29-1 with TRBJ1-4; D is unclear. Germline V gene sequence: CDR1 SQVTM, CDR2 ANQGSEA. The V end was cut by 7 bases, the J end by 5 bases, with 14 bases between. This CDR3 is built from 13 residues. CDR3 coding DNA: TGCAGCGCCGCCCATAGTGGGAATGAAAAACTGTTTTTT. Encoded protein: CSAAHSGNEKLFF.

CDR3 in amino acids: CASAQRPYQPQHF. CDR3 nucleotide sequence: TGTGCCAGCGCTCAACGACCCTATCAGCCCCAGCATTTT. The chain joins TRBV12-3 or TRBV12-4 to TRBJ1-5, with unresolved D. The V end was cut by 8 bases, the J end by 5 bases, with 13 bases between. CDR3 length: 13 residues.